The 22 T cell receptor beta chains in this list originate from one sample, sequenced in a study of response to subunit inactivated influenza vaccine. TCRdb redid the calling of the RT-PCR reads with MiXCR, one entry per CDR3 protein. The table records about 540,000 distinct CDR3 sequences, approximately 22% of them present only once. The same specimen was also included in a second study, on T cells expressing NK-cell markers. That paper states: 5'RACE template switching with UMIs generated TCR beta cDNA.

Sequencing used CD4+ T cells sorted from PBMCs, obtained roughly 12 days after vaccination. All receptors derive from a man aged 50 to 59 who received an inactivated influenza vaccine.

The rearrangement uses TRBV4-2 and TRBJ1-1; D may be TRBD1 (6 bases). The CDR3 sequence is 14 residues long. Per the germline V gene, CDR1 is LGHNA and CDR2 is YNFKEQ. The V end was cut by 0 bases, the J end by 4 bases, with 9 bases between. CDR3 sequence: CASSQDRGRTEAFF. The CDR3 DNA reads as TGTGCCAGCAGCCAAGACAGGGGCCGCACTGAAGCTTTCTTT.

This clonotype was recorded at least ten times. The V gene is TRBV12-3 or TRBV12-4, the J gene TRBJ1-2, with TRBD1 as a possible D gene (5 bases). Trimming pared 5 bases from V and 2 bases from J, leaving 12 bases between. There are 14 residues in the CDR3. The chain's CDR3 is CASSLGGTNYGYTF. The CDR3 nucleotides are TGTGCCAGCAGTCTTGGGGGGACGAACTATGGCTACACCTTC.

The CDR3, as DNA: TGTGCCAGCAGCTACGCTAGCAATGAGCAGTTCTTC. Its translation: CASSYASNEQFF. The chain carries TRBV7-2 and TRBJ2-1; D not resolved. The CDR3 sequence is 12 residues long. CDR1 is SGHTA and CDR2 is FQGNSA in the germline V gene. V shed 4 bases and J shed 6 bases, with 7 bases lying between them.

This clonotype has only a few counts. V and J are TRBV18 and TRBJ2-3; 11 bases are a match to TRBD2. Trimming cost V 2 bases and J 3 bases; bases outside gene matches: 7. CDR3 size: 17 residues. In germline, CDR1 is KGHSH, CDR2 LQKENI. The CDR3 reads CASSPVLAGAKTDTQYF. CDR3 nucleotides: TGTGCCAGCTCACCAGTACTAGCGGGGGCGAAGACAGATACGCAGTATTTT. Looking up the rest from reference TRBV18 and TRBJ2-3 gives the full variable domain: NAGVMQNPRHLVRRRGQEARLRCSPMKGHSHVYWYRQLPEEGLKFMVYLQKENIIDESGMPKERFSAEFPKEGPSILRIQQVVRGDSAAYFCASSPVLAGAKTDTQYFGPGTRLTVL.

This clonotype was recorded a few times. The genes are TRBV20-1 and TRBJ2-1; TRBD2 matches at 9 bases. This CDR3 spans 14 amino acids. CDR1 and CDR2 from the germline V gene are DFQATT and SNEGSKA (reference sequence). Trimming cost V 5 bases and J 3 bases; bases outside gene matches: 5. The CDR3 here is CSAEGLALYNEQFF. CDR3 nucleotides: TGCAGTGCTGAGGGACTAGCCCTCTACAATGAGCAGTTCTTC.

This clonotype was observed a few times. The V gene is TRBV3-1, the J gene TRBJ1-1; D unresolved. Deletions cut 2 bases from V and 1 base from J, with 8 bases between. Germline lookup yields CDR1 LGHDT and CDR2 YNNKEL (reference sequence). The CDR3 totals 14 residues. CDR3 protein: CASSQSHSNTEAFF. As DNA, the CDR3 is TGTGCCAGCAGCCAATCGCATTCGAACACTGAAGCTTTCTTT.

In this sample, this clonotype turned up a few times. This chain joins TRBV28 and TRBJ2-3, with D possibly matching TRBD1 (7 bases). The CDR3 spans 16 residues. V was shortened by 5 bases and J by 4 bases, with 19 bases between the two germline ends. Germline CDR1 and CDR2: MDHEN and SYDVKM. DNA of the CDR3: TGTGCCAGCAGTCCCCCCGGGGGCAGGGGGGCAGATACGCAGTATTTT. Residues: CASSPPGGRGADTQYF.

This clonotype appeared a few times. The chain is built from TRBV18 and TRBJ2-6; either TRBD1 or TRBD2 may fit D (6 bases each). Germline V gene data show CDR1 as KGHSH and CDR2 as LQKENI. The CDR3 spans 17 residues. The germline V and J ends were trimmed by 6 bases and 0 bases, with 15 bases remaining between them. This CDR3 is CASSRRGESSGANVLTF. CDR3 in DNA: TGTGCCAGCTCGCGAAGGGGGGAGAGCTCTGGGGCCAACGTCCTGACTTTC.

With respect to this clonotype: This may be a read error, as it is one base from a much larger clone. The rearrangement joins TRBV6-1 to TRBJ1-4, with D unclear. Germline V gives CDR1 MNHNS, CDR2 SASEGT. CDR3 length equals 14 residues. This CDR3 is CASRLAGSNGKLFF. DNA of the CDR3: TGTGCCAGCAGACTAGCCGGGTCTAATGGAAAACTGTTTTTT.

Many counts were recorded for this clonotype. The chain links TRBV28 to TRBJ2-5, with a weak D call TRBD2 (5 bases). CDR1 and CDR2 from the germline V gene are MDHEN and SYDVKM. This CDR3 comprises 12 residues. The V and J ends lost 8 bases and 5 bases respectively, with 12 bases between them. CDR3 sequence: CASGEGSETQYF. The CDR3 region has the DNA TGTGCCAGCGGTGAAGGGAGTGAGACCCAGTACTTC.

The chain has TRBV3-1 and TRBJ2-2, with a tentative D call TRBD2 (7 bases). The V end lost 4 bases, the J end lost 5 bases, and 17 bases lay between the germline ends. The V gene's germline CDR1 is LGHDT and CDR2 YNNKEL (reference sequence). The CDR3 totals 16 residues. CDR3 nucleotide sequence: TGTGCCAGCAGCCTCCTTACAGGGAGGGGGACCGGGGAGCTGTTTTTT. Protein: CASSLLTGRGTGELFF.

This clonotype has more than one count but fewer than ten. The genes are TRBV20-1 and TRBJ1-6, with D perhaps matching TRBD1 (6 bases). The germline gives CDR1 DFQATT, CDR2 SNEGSKA (reference sequence). The CDR3 covers 15 residues. Trimming cost V 5 bases and J 9 bases, with 20 bases left between them. This CDR3 is CSAGRGDSSGSPLHF. As DNA, the CDR3 is TGCAGTGCTGGGAGGGGGGACTCCAGTGGTTCACCCCTCCACTTT.

This clonotype turned up a few times. In nucleotides, the CDR3 is TGTGCCAGCAGCTTCCGGGGGGGAGCGAGAGATACGCAGTATTTT. Translating it yields CASSFRGGARDTQYF. This chain links TRBV5-4 with TRBJ2-3; 8 bases agree with TRBD2. Germline V gene data show CDR1 as SGHNT and CDR2 as YYREEE (reference sequence). CDR3 length: 15 amino acids. Trimming took 2 bases from V and 5 from J; bases not matched to a gene: 7.

J is TRBJ1-6 and V is TRBV5-1; weak D call: TRBD1 (5 bases). Germline CDR1 reads SGHRS; CDR2 reads YFSETQ. V lost 4 bases to trimming and J lost 9 bases, with 14 bases between them. CDR3 length: 14 residues. CDR3: CASSLSGDGSPLHF. The DNA of the CDR3 is TGCGCCAGCAGCCTGTCGGGGGACGGTTCACCCCTCCACTTT.

The chain is built from TRBV7-9 and TRBJ1-6, with D uncertain. The CDR3 totals 14 residues. Germline values: CDR1 SEHNR, CDR2 FQNEAQ (reference sequence). V lost 4 bases, J lost 5 bases, and 9 bases lay in between. Here the CDR3 reads CASSSSTDNSPLHF. The CDR3 DNA sequence: TGTGCCAGCAGCTCCTCCACAGATAATTCACCCCTCCACTTT.

This clonotype was seen a few times. The J gene is TRBJ2-7, the V gene TRBV28; D gene ambiguous. V was trimmed by 4 bases and J by 5 bases, leaving 15 bases between them. Germline V gives CDR1 MDHEN, CDR2 SYDVKM. This CDR3 region has 14 residues. DNA for the CDR3: TGTGCCAGCAGTTCCGGTCGGGTAAATCACGAGCAGTACTTC. Its protein product is CASSSGRVNHEQYF.

The chain recombines TRBV18 with TRBJ2-1, with 12 bases identical to TRBD1. Germline values: CDR1 KGHSH, CDR2 LQKENI. The V segment lost 2 bases and the J segment 8 bases; nucleotides outside the gene matches: 7. There are 16 residues in the CDR3. The CDR3 here is CASSPTFGTGGYEQFF. The CDR3 DNA is TGTGCCAGCTCACCAACCTTCGGGACAGGGGGCTATGAGCAGTTCTTC.

The rearrangement links TRBV5-6 to TRBJ2-5; tentatively, D is TRBD2 (5 bases). CDR3 length: 15 amino acids. Germline CDR1 SGHDT, CDR2 YYEEEE. V shed 5 bases and J shed 4 bases, with 18 bases lying between them. The CDR3 loop is CASRSAGPQGETQYF. The CDR3 DNA follows: TGTGCCAGCAGGTCGGCGGGTCCCCAAGGAGAGACCCAGTACTTC.

The chain recombines TRBV5-5 with TRBJ1-4; TRBD1 might be the D (5 bases). This CDR3 comprises 16 residues. Per germline, CDR1 SGHKS and CDR2 YYEKEE (reference sequence). Trimming removed 4 bases from V and 2 bases from J, with 15 bases in between. The CDR3 sequence: CASSPLGGRTNEKLFF. For the CDR3, the DNA is TGTGCCAGCAGCCCTTTGGGGGGACGGACTAATGAAAAACTGTTTTTT.

This clonotype was seen at least ten times. The chain uses TRBV20-1 and TRBJ2-3, with a weak D call TRBD2 (6 bases). V lost 5 bases and J 7 bases, leaving 13 bases between the germline ends. Germline CDR1 DFQATT, CDR2 SNEGSKA (reference sequence). The CDR3 sequence is 12 residues long. DNA for the CDR3: TGCAGTGCTTCTAGCGCGACCCATACGCAGTATTTT. It translates to CSASSATHTQYF.

This clonotype was observed at least ten times. This rearrangement joins TRBV18 to TRBJ2-1, with D possibly being TRBD2 (5 bases). This CDR3 spans 15 amino acids. CDR1 is KGHSH and CDR2 is LQKENI in the germline V gene. Deletions cut 3 bases from V and 8 bases from J, with 17 bases between. The chain's CDR3 is CASSPDGRDSDEQFF. The DNA for the CDR3 is TGTGCCAGCTCACCGGATGGCCGGGATAGCGATGAGCAGTTCTTC.

This clonotype was recorded at least ten times. J is TRBJ2-7 and V is TRBV28; TRBD1 matches 10 bases. Germline trimming cut 5 bases from V and 2 bases from J; bases unmatched to any gene: 6. This CDR3 comprises 15 residues. Germline CDR1 is MDHEN and CDR2 is SYDVKM. This chain's CDR3 is CASSAIGQGAYEQYF. The CDR3 DNA is TGTGCCAGCAGTGCGATCGGACAGGGGGCCTACGAGCAGTACTTC.